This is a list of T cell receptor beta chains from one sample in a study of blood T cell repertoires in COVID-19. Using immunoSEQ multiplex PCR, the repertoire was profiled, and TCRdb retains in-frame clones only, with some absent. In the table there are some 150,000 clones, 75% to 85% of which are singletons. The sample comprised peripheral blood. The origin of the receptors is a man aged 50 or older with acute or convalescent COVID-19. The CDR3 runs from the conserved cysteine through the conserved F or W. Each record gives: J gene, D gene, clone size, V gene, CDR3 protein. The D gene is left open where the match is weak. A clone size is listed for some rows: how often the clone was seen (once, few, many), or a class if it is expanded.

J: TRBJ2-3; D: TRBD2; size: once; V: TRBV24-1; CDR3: CATSLAGGPEDTQYF
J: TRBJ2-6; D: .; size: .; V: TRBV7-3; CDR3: CASSLSSPGANVLTF
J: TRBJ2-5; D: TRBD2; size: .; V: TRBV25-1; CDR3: CASSRGGVQETQYF
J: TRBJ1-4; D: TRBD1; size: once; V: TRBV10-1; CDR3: CASSAGQPNEKLFF
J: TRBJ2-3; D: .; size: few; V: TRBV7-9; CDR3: CASSLPWATTDTQYF
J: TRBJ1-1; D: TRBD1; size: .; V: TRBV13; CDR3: CASRSGGWDTEAFF
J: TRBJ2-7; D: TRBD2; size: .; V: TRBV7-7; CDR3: CASSLTSGPAYEQYF
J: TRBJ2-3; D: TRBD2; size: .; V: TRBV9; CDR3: CASSPRRGGGAADTQYF
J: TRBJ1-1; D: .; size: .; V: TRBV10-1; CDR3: CASSPQGNTEAFF
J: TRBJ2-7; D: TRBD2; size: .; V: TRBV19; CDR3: CASSRSTSGINEQYF
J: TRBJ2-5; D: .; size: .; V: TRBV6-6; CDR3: CASSYPRNQETQYF
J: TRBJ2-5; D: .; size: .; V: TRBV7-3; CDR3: CASSLSTTEETQYF
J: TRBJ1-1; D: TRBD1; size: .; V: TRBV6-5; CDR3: CASSWLRDRVATEAFF
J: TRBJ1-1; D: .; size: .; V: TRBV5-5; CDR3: CASSPPPGTEAFF
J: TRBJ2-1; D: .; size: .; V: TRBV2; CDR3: CASSDAGLRTHNEQFF
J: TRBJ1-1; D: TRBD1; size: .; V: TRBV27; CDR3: CASSPGTGAYTEAFF
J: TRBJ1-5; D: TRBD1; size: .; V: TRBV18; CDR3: CASSQTGANAYQPQHF
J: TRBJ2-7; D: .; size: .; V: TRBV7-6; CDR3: CASSSTGTLRGEQYF
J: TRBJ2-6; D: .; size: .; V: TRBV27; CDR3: CASIRRIGADTLPGANVLTF
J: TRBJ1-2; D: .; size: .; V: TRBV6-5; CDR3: CASVDSSNYGYTF
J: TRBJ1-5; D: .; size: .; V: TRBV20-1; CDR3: CSASQGGDQPQHF
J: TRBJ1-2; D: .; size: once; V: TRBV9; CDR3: CASSGQSVYYGYTF
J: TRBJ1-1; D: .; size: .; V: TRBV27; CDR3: CASSLGLPNTEAFF
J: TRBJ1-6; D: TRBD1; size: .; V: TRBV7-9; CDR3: CASRHTQGGGNSPLHF
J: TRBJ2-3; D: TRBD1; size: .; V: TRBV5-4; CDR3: CASSSPGQGPDTQYF
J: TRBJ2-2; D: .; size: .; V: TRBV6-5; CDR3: CAIRRDTGELFF
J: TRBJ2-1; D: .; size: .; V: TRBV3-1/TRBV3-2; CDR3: CASSQAGMVHNEQFF
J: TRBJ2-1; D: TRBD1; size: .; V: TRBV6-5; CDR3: CASQQGVSYNEQFF
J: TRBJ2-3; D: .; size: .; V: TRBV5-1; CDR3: CASSLEVPGDTQYF